Presented here are 18 T cell receptor beta chains from one specimen sequenced in a study of blood T cells in healthy people across ages. Using a J-beta primer mix together with a sample-barcoded 5' primer, a second PCR was run for about 6 to 12 cycles. TCRdb analysed the 5' RACE reads with MiXCR anew, one entry per CDR3 protein. The sample gives around 750,000 distinct CDR3 sequences, approximately 55% of which show up once; about 42% is in the top ten. Sequencing was performed on blood. The receptors originated from an older man in good health.

This chain links TRBV20-1 with TRBJ1-1; 9 bases align to TRBD1. The germline gives CDR1 DFQATT, CDR2 SNEGSKA (reference sequence). The CDR3 runs to 16 residues. With V trimmed by 6 bases and J by 1 base, 12 bases remained unmatched. The CDR3 DNA reads as TGCAGTGCACGTACAGGGGGCCTATCGAAGAACACTGAAGCTTTCTTT. This gives the protein CSARTGGLSKNTEAFF.

This clonotype has a handful of counts. The V and J genes are TRBV7-8 and TRBJ1-2, with 9 bases lining up with TRBD1. The J segment lost 6 bases and the V segment lost 3 bases, leaving 2 bases of the junction unmatched. This CDR3 spans 13 amino acids. Germline V gene sequence: CDR1 SGHVS, CDR2 FQNEAQ. The CDR3 sequence: CASSLRTGDGYTF. The CDR3 DNA reads as TGTGCCAGCAGCTTGAGGACAGGGGATGGCTACACCTTC. The whole variable domain, remainder taken from reference TRBV7-8 and TRBJ1-2, is GAGVSQSPRYKVAKRGQDVALRCDPISGHVSLFWYQQALGQGPEFLTYFQNEAQLDKSGLPSDRFFAERPEGSVSTLKIQRTQQEDSAVYLCASSLRTGDGYTFGSGTRLTVV.

The chain couples TRBV19 to TRBJ2-7; D is perhaps TRBD1 (6 bases). The V end was cut by 5 bases, the J end by 0 bases, with 17 bases between. The germline V gene encodes CDR1 LNHDA and CDR2 SQIVND (reference sequence). The CDR3 contains 16 residues. CDR3 loop: CASSQPLDSASYEQYF. The CDR3 DNA reads as TGTGCCAGTAGTCAACCCCTGGACAGTGCCTCCTACGAGCAGTACTTC.

This chain connects TRBV7-3 to TRBJ1-1, with a tentative D call TRBD1 (6 bases). The germline V and J ends were trimmed by 6 bases and 5 bases, with 16 bases remaining between them. CDR3 length: 14 residues. Per germline, CDR1 SGHTA and CDR2 FQGTGA. The CDR3 is CASSAGDIRTEAFF. DNA for the CDR3: TGTGCCAGCAGTGCAGGGGACATAAGGACTGAAGCTTTCTTT.

This clonotype was detected many times. J is TRBJ2-7 and V is TRBV5-8; maybe TRBD2 (6 bases). Trimming removed 6 bases from V and 4 bases from J, with 14 bases in between. The germline V gene has CDR1 SGHTS and CDR2 YDEGEE. The CDR3 length is 13 residues. In DNA, the CDR3 is TGTGCCAGCAACCCGGGGGTTAGGTACGAGCAGTACTTC. This encodes CASNPGVRYEQYF.

Here the CDR3 reads CASSGQAGKETQYF. CDR3 bases: TGTGCCAGCAGCGGGCAAGCGGGAAAAGAGACCCAGTACTTC. This rearrangement joins TRBV11-2 to TRBJ2-5; 7 bases map to TRBD2. V was pared by 5 bases and J by 3 bases, with 6 bases of the junction left unmatched. Germline values: CDR1 SGHAT, CDR2 FQNNGV. The CDR3 has 14 amino acids.

This clonotype showed up just a few times. The V gene is TRBV6-1, the J gene TRBJ2-1, with 10 positions matching TRBD2. The length of the CDR3 is 17 residues. V lost 0 bases and J lost 10; bases outside the gene matches: 12. Germline CDR1 reads MNHNS; CDR2 reads SASEGT. This chain's CDR3 is CASSEARLAGVGWEQFF. CDR3 coding DNA: TGTGCCAGCAGTGAAGCGCGTCTAGCGGGAGTCGGCTGGGAGCAGTTCTTC.

The chain combines TRBV13 with TRBJ1-6, with TRBD1 matching over 11 bases. The CDR3 is made up of 15 amino acids. With V trimmed by 5 bases and J by 9 bases, 6 bases remained unmatched. In germline, CDR1 is PRHDT, CDR2 FYEKMQ (reference sequence). This CDR3 reads CASSLKDRGPSPLHF. DNA of the CDR3: TGTGCCAGCAGCCTAAAGGACAGGGGGCCTTCACCCCTCCACTTT.

J is TRBJ1-2 and V is TRBV12-3 or TRBV12-4; D uncertain. The V end lost 3 bases, the J end lost 8 bases, and 7 bases lay between the germline ends. The CDR3 has 11 residues. The CDR3 sequence: CASSFGRGYTF. DNA for the CDR3: TGTGCCAGCAGTTTCGGGCGGGGCTACACCTTC.

The rearrangement links TRBV4-1 to TRBJ2-1; 7 bases match TRBD2. The trim removed 4 bases at V and 9 bases at J, leaving 15 bases unmatched. The germline V gene has CDR1 MGHRA and CDR2 YSYEKL. CDR3 size: 16 residues. CDR3 loop: CASSPRTSPWSGEQFF. The CDR3 DNA sequence: TGCGCCAGCAGCCCCCGGACTAGTCCTTGGAGTGGTGAGCAGTTCTTC.

This clonotype was observed a handful of times. V is TRBV7-3 and J is TRBJ2-7; 9 positions match TRBD2. V dropped 2 bases and J dropped 1; count of bases not matched to a gene: 3. This CDR3 comprises 15 residues. Germline V gene data show CDR1 as SGHTA and CDR2 as FQGTGA. In DNA form, the CDR3 reads TGTGCCAGCAGCTTAGCGGGAGGGGTATCCTACGAGCAGTACTTC. Its translation: CASSLAGGVSYEQYF.

There are a few counts of this clonotype. The chain links TRBV20-1 to TRBJ2-1; 8 bases fit TRBD2. The V and J ends lost 3 bases and 8 bases, in that order; junction bases with no gene match: 9. Germline lookup yields CDR1 DFQATT and CDR2 SNEGSKA (reference sequence). The CDR3 length is 14 residues. CDR3 residues: CSARRSGSPHEQFF. CDR3 coding DNA: TGCAGTGCTAGGAGGAGCGGGAGCCCCCATGAGCAGTTCTTC.

In regard to this clonotype: Germline and junction disagree at one end, which may indicate a read error. The chain links TRBV20-1 to TRBJ1-6, with a possible D match to TRBD1 (5 bases). This CDR3 contains 14 residues. CDR1 is DFQATT and CDR2 is SNEGSKA in the germline V gene (reference sequence). The CDR3 sequence is CSARDLGGRETQYF. The DNA of the CDR3 is TGCAGTGCTAGAGATCTTGGGGGACGGGAGACCCAGTACTTT.

The J gene is TRBJ2-5, the V gene TRBV20-1, with D unresolved. Per the germline V gene, CDR1 is DFQATT and CDR2 is SNEGSKA (reference sequence). V was trimmed by 1 base and J by 4 bases, leaving 19 bases between them. The length of the CDR3 is 16 residues. Written as DNA, the CDR3 is TGCAGTGCTAGAGTTAGAAGAGTTTCAGACCGAGAGACCCAGTACTTC. Protein: CSARVRRVSDRETQYF.

This sequence joins TRBV24-1 and TRBJ2-1, with 9 bases aligning to TRBD1. The CDR3 runs to 18 residues. Germline lookup yields CDR1 KGHDR and CDR2 SFDVKD. J lost 1 base, V lost 2 bases, and 8 bases had no gene match. The DNA of the CDR3 is TGTGCCACCAGTGATTCAAGACCGGGACAGGGATCCTACAATGAGCAGTTCTTC. Its protein product is CATSDSRPGQGSYNEQFF.

Concerning this clonotype itself: The junction does not match germline at one end; this may be a read error. The gene calls are TRBV12-3 or TRBV12-4 and TRBJ2-4, with D unresolved. CDR3 length equals 11 residues. This CDR3 reads CASSLQETQNF. CDR3 sequence (DNA): TGTGCCAGCAGCCTTCAAGAGACCCAGAACTTC.

The chain uses TRBV9 and TRBJ1-6; the D is unclear. Germline assignment: CDR1 SGDLS and CDR2 YYNGEE. The CDR3 spans 14 residues. V gave up 0 bases and J gave up 7 bases, with 8 bases separating them. DNA for the CDR3: TGTGCCAGCAGCGTAGCTCTGGGAAATTCACCCCTCCACTTT. It is translated as CASSVALGNSPLHF.

The chain has TRBV2 and TRBJ2-3, with D possibly TRBD1 on 6 matching bases. V was cut by 8 bases and J by 0 bases, with 9 bases left in between. Germline CDR1 and CDR2: SNHLY and FYNNEI. The CDR3 length is 13 residues. CDR3 in DNA: TGTGCCAGCGAGGACAGTAGCACAGATACGCAGTATTTT. This codes for CASEDSSTDTQYF.